Each of the 6 T cell receptor beta chains below was sequenced from the same sample in a study of T-cell reconstitution after alpha-beta-depleted transplantation in children. As it was prepared, the TCRbeta library received unique molecular identifiers. TCRdb called the PCR reads again in MiXCR, with one record for every CDR3 protein. The sample lists just over 950,000 distinct CDR3 sequences; roughly 29% were seen once. The starting material was PBMCs, mostly from graft donor cells, obtained 360 days after TCRalphabeta/CD19-depleted stem cell transplant. The receptors were gathered from a boy in the first two years of life who had a stem cell transplant for SCID, so the T cells may come from the graft donor.

The chain joins TRBV12-3 or TRBV12-4 to TRBJ2-3; tentatively, D is TRBD1 or TRBD2 (5 bases each). This CDR3 comprises 14 residues. Trimming removed 4 bases at V and 2 bases at J, with 10 bases between. This CDR3 reads CASSWDGSTDTQYF. The DNA for the CDR3 is TGTGCCAGCAGTTGGGACGGCTCCACAGATACGCAGTATTTT.

V gene TRBV5-1 combines with J gene TRBJ2-1; TRBD2 matches 8 bases. Per germline, CDR1 SGHRS and CDR2 YFSETQ. Unmatched junction bases numbered 7, after V lost 0 bases and J lost 5 bases. CDR3 length equals 16 residues. CDR3 protein: CASSLDLAGGHNEQFF. CDR3 bases: TGCGCCAGCAGCTTGGATCTCGCGGGGGGCCACAATGAGCAGTTCTTC.

In its sample, this clonotype was seen many times. The gene calls are TRBV2 and TRBJ2-7; TRBD2 matches at 9 bases. With 4 bases clipped from V and 0 bases from J, the junction kept 4 bases outside the gene matches. The CDR3 has 15 amino acids. Germline CDR1 is SNHLY and CDR2 is FYNNEI. CDR3 nucleotides: TGTGCCAGCAGTGGGCTAGCGGGGTTCTCCTACGAGCAGTACTTC. Protein product: CASSGLAGFSYEQYF.

This clonotype was seen only a few times. This sequence joins TRBV15 and TRBJ2-7, with TRBD1 matching over 7 bases. Germline V gene data show CDR1 as LNHNV and CDR2 as YYDKDF (reference sequence). The CDR3 sequence is 15 residues long. V lost 1 base to trimming and J lost 0 bases; unmatched junction nucleotides: 3. CDR3 nucleotide sequence: TGTGCCACCAGCAGAGGGGACAGCTACTCCTACGAGCAGTACTTC. As protein: CATSRGDSYSYEQYF.

This clonotype has more than one count but fewer than ten. The chain links TRBV7-9 to TRBJ2-1; 7 nucleotides match TRBD1. The CDR3 loop spans 15 amino acids. J was trimmed by 2 bases and V by 4 bases; bases with no gene match: 5. Germline V lookup: CDR1 SEHNR, CDR2 FQNEAQ (reference sequence). The CDR3, as DNA: TGTGCCAGCAGCTCGTGGGACAGTCCCTACAATGAGCAGTTCTTC. It yields the protein CASSSWDSPYNEQFF.

The chain is built from TRBV5-1 and TRBJ2-5; 10 positions match TRBD2. V lost 0 bases, J lost 3 bases, and 5 bases stayed unmatched. Germline V CDR1 and CDR2: SGHRS, YFSETQ. CDR3 length: 16 amino acids. The CDR3, as DNA: TGCGCCAGCAGCTTGGTAGCGGGGGGCTCAGAAGAGACCCAGTACTTC. Protein: CASSLVAGGSEETQYF. The complete variable domain, with remaining parts taken from reference TRBV5-1 and TRBJ2-5, reads KAGVTQTPRYLIKTRGQQVTLSCSPISGHRSVSWYQQTPGQGLQFLFEYFSETQRNKGNFPGRFSGRQFSNSRSEMNVSTLELGDSALYLCASSLVAGGSEETQYFGPGTRLLVL.